These T cell receptor beta chains were read from a single sample in a study of OX40 agonist ivuxolimab in advanced cancers. Assay: immunoSEQ multiplex PCR; the TCRdb copy retains only in-frame clones and omits some. In the table there are about 76,000 clones, approximately 86% of which are singletons. Here the sequenced sample was CD4+ or CD8+ T cells sorted from blood, taken in a trial of the OX40 agonist ivuxolimab. The receptors originated from an adult with an advanced solid tumor such as melanoma, head and neck, liver or kidney cancer. The CDR3 runs from the conserved cysteine through the conserved F or W. The D gene is left open where the match is weak. Clone sizes are given selectively: once, few, many, or a class where the clone is expanded.

V: TRBV6-4
size: .
D: TRBD1
J: TRBJ1-2
DNA: TGTGCCAGCAGATCTACCTCCGGGACAGGGGAAGGCTACACCTTC
CDR3: CASRSTSGTGEGYTF

V: TRBV10-3
size: .
D: .
J: TRBJ2-1
DNA: TGTGCCATCACCCAACCGGGCTTGTCGGTTTATGAGCAGTTCTTC
CDR3: CAITQPGLSVYEQFF

V: TRBV29-1
size: few
D: .
J: TRBJ2-3
DNA: TGCAGCACAACCCCAGGTGACCCAGATACGCAGTATTTT
CDR3: CSTTPGDPDTQYF

V: TRBV5-1
size: .
D: TRBD2
J: TRBJ2-5
DNA: TGCGCCAGCAGTGATCCTAGCGGGAGGGGGGAGACCCAGTACTTC
CDR3: CASSDPSGRGETQYF

V: TRBV11-2
size: once
D: TRBD2
J: TRBJ2-1
DNA: TGTGCCAGCAGCCCCTATAGCGGGAGACCTTACAATGAGCAGTTCTTC
CDR3: CASSPYSGRPYNEQFF

V: TRBV19
size: few
D: .
J: TRBJ1-1
DNA: TGTGCCAGTAGTATACAGAACACTGAAGCTTTCTTT
CDR3: CASSIQNTEAFF

V: TRBV7-8
size: .
D: TRBD2
J: TRBJ2-3
DNA: TGTGCCAGCAGCTCGGGAGGTGCCTCAGATACGCAGTATTTT
CDR3: CASSSGGASDTQYF

V: TRBV11-2
size: .
D: .
J: TRBJ2-5
DNA: TGTGCCAGCACCTTTAATCCGTTTAGGCAAGAGACCCAGTACTTC
CDR3: CASTFNPFRQETQYF

V: TRBV30
size: .
D: .
J: TRBJ1-2
DNA: TGTGCCTGGAGTAACCTAAACTATGGCTACACCTTC
CDR3: CAWSNLNYGYTF

V: TRBV5-1
size: .
D: .
J: TRBJ2-5
DNA: TGCGCCAGCAGCGTGAACCCAGGATCCTCAGAGACCCAGTACTTC
CDR3: CASSVNPGSSETQYF

V: TRBV11-2
size: .
D: .
J: TRBJ2-5
DNA: TGTGCCAGCAGCCTGGGTGGACGGAATCAAGAGACCCAGTACTTC
CDR3: CASSLGGRNQETQYF

V: TRBV29-1
size: once
D: .
J: TRBJ2-7
DNA: TGCAGCGCCAACAGGGATAAATTTCCCTACGAGCAGTACTTC
CDR3: CSANRDKFPYEQYF

V: TRBV4-2
size: .
D: .
J: TRBJ1-1
DNA: TGTGCCAGCAGCCAAGATTGGACCGAAGCTTTCTTT
CDR3: CASSQDWTEAFF

V: TRBV6-5
size: .
D: .
J: TRBJ2-5
DNA: TGTGCCAGCAGTTACTCGGCGGGGGCGGCCAAAGAGACCCAGTACTTC
CDR3: CASSYSAGAAKETQYF

V: TRBV7-3
size: .
D: .
J: TRBJ1-1
DNA: TGTGCCAGCAGCCAACAGAATTCGAACACTGAAGCTTTCTTT
CDR3: CASSQQNSNTEAFF

V: TRBV13
size: .
D: TRBD2
J: TRBJ2-5
DNA: TGTGCCAGCAGCTTAGAGACTAGCGTTCAACCCCAAGAGACCCAGTACTTC
CDR3: CASSLETSVQPQETQYF

V: TRBV18
size: few
D: .
J: TRBJ2-3
DNA: TGTGCCAGCTCACCGCAGGGAGCAGATACGCAGTATTTT
CDR3: CASSPQGADTQYF

V: TRBV7-9
size: .
D: .
J: TRBJ1-1
DNA: TGTGCCAGCAGAAAGGGGGAGGTGAACACTGAAGCTTTCTTT
CDR3: CASRKGEVNTEAFF

V: TRBV12-2
size: .
D: .
J: TRBJ1-1
DNA: TGTGCAAGTCGCCCCCAGAACACTGAAGCTTTCTTT
CDR3: CASRPQNTEAFF

V: TRBV7-9
size: .
D: .
J: TRBJ2-7
DNA: TGTGCCAGCAGCTCCGACGTTTCCTACGAGCAGTACTTC
CDR3: CASSSDVSYEQYF

V: TRBV19
size: .
D: TRBD2
J: TRBJ2-7
DNA: TGTGCCAGTAGCTTAGCGGGGCCCTACGAGCAGTACTTC
CDR3: CASSLAGPYEQYF

V: TRBV30
size: .
D: .
J: TRBJ2-7
DNA: TGTGCCTGGAGTGGGGTGCACGAGCAGTACTTC
CDR3: CAWSGVHEQYF

V: TRBV7-8
size: .
D: .
J: TRBJ1-4
DNA: TGTGCCAGCAGCACGGACAATAATGAAAAACTGTTTTTT
CDR3: CASSTDNNEKLFF

V: TRBV27
size: .
D: .
J: TRBJ1-2
DNA: TGTGCCAGCAGTCCGGGGGACAACAGCTATGGCTACACCTTC
CDR3: CASSPGDNSYGYTF

V: TRBV2
size: .
D: .
J: TRBJ1-2
DNA: TGTGCCAGCAGTGTCTTACGATTCTATGGCTACACCTTC
CDR3: CASSVLRFYGYTF

V: TRBV6-6
size: few
D: TRBD1
J: TRBJ1-5
DNA: TGTGCCAGCAGTTACACAACAGGGGGCCTTTTACAGCCCCAGCATTTT
CDR3: CASSYTTGGLLQPQHF

V: TRBV9
size: .
D: TRBD1
J: TRBJ1-2
DNA: TGTGCCAGCAGCGCGAGTGGGACAGCCCTTAATCGCACCTTC
CDR3: CASSASGTALNRTF

V: TRBV27
size: few
D: TRBD1
J: TRBJ1-2
DNA: TGTGCCAGCAGCCAGGGGACAGGGGGTGCCTATGGCTACACCTTC
CDR3: CASSQGTGGAYGYTF

V: TRBV5-1
size: few
D: .
J: TRBJ2-1
DNA: TGCGCCAGCAGCTTAAGGGATACCTACAATGAGCAGTTCTTC
CDR3: CASSLRDTYNEQFF

V: TRBV19
size: .
D: TRBD2
J: TRBJ2-7
DNA: TGTGCCAGTAGGACTTCTAGCGGGGCCTACTACGAGCAGTACTTC
CDR3: CASRTSSGAYYEQYF

V: TRBV19
size: .
D: .
J: TRBJ2-5
DNA: TGTGCCAGTAAAAACCTCCCCGGGACCCAGTACTTC
CDR3: CASKNLPGTQYF